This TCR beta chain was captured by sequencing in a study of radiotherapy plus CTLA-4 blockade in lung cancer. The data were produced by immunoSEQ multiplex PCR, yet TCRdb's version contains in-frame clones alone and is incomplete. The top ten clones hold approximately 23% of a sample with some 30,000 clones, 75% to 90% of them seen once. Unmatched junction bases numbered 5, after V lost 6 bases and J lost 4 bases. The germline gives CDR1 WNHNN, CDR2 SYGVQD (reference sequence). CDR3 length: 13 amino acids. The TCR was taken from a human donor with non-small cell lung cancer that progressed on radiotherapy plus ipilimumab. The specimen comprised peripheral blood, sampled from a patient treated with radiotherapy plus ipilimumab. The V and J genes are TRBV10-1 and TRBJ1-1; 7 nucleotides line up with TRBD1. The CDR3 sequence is CASREQGSTEAFF. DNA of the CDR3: TGCGCCAGCAGAGAACAGGGGTCCACTGAAGCTTTCTTT.